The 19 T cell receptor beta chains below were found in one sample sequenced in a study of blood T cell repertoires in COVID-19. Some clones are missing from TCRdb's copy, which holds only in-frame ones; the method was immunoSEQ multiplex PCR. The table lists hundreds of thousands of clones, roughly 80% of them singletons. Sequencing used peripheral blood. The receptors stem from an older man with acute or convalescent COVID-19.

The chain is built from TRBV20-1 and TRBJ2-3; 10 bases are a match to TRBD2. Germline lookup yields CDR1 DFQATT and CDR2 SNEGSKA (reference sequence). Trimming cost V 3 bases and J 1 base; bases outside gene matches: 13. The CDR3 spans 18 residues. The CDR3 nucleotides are TGCAGTGCTAGTGCCATAGGGCAACTAGCGGGGCGCACAGATACGCAGTATTTT. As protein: CSASAIGQLAGRTDTQYF.

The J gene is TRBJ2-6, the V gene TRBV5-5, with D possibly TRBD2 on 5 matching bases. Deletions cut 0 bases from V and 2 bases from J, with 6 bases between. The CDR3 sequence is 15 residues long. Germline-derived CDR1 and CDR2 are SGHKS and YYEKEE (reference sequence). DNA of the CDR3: TGTGCCAGCAGCTTGGCGGGGACTGGGGCCAACGTCCTGACTTTC. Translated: CASSLAGTGANVLTF.

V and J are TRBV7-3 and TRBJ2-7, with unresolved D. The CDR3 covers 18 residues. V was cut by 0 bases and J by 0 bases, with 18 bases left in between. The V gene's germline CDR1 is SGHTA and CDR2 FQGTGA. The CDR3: CASSLTELAQSSSYEQYF. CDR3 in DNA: TGTGCCAGCAGCTTAACGGAATTGGCACAGTCCAGCTCCTACGAGCAGTACTTC.

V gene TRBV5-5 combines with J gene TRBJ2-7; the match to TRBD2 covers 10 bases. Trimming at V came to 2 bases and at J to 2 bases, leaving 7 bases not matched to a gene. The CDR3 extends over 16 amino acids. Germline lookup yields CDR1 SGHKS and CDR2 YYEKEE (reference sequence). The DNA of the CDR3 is TGTGCCAGCAGCTTAAGAGAAGCGGGAGGGCCCTACGAGCAGTACTTC. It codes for CASSLREAGGPYEQYF.

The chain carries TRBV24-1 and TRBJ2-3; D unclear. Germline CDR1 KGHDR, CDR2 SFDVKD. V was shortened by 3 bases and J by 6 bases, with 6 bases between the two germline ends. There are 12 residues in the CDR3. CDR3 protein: CATSDRSDTQYF. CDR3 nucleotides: TGTGCCACCAGTGATCGGAGCGATACGCAGTATTTT.

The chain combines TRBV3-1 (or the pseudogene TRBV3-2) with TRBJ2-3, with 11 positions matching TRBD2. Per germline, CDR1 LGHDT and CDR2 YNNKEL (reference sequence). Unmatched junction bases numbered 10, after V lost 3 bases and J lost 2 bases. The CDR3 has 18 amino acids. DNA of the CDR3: TGTGCCAGCAGCCATAGACTAGCGGGGCGCCCTATCACAGATACGCAGTATTTT. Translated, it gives CASSHRLAGRPITDTQYF.

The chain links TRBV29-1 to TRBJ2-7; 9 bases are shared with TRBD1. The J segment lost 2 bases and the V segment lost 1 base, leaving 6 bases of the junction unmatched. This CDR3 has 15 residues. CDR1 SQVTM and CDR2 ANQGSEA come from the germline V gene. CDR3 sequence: CSVEGGTGSTYEQYF. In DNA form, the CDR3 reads TGCAGCGTTGAAGGCGGGACAGGGTCAACCTACGAGCAGTACTTC.

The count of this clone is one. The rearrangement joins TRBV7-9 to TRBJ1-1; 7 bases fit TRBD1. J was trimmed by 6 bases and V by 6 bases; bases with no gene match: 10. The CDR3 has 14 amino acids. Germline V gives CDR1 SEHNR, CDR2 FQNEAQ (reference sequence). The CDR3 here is CASRKTGDRPEAFF. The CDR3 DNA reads TGTGCCAGCAGAAAAACAGGGGATCGTCCTGAAGCTTTCTTT. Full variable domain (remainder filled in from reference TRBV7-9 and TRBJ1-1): DTGVSQNPRHKITKRGQNVTFRCDPISEHNRLYWYRQTLGQGPEFLTYFQNEAQLEKSRLLSDRFSAERPKGSFSTLEIQRTEQGDSAMYLCASRKTGDRPEAFFGQGTRLTVV.

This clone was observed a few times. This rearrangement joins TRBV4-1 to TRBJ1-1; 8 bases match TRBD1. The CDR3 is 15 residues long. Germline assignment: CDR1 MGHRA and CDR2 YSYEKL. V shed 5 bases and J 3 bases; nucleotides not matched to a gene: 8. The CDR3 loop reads CASSKPQGVDTEAFF. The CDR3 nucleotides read TGCGCCAGCAGCAAGCCACAGGGGGTAGACACTGAAGCTTTCTTT.

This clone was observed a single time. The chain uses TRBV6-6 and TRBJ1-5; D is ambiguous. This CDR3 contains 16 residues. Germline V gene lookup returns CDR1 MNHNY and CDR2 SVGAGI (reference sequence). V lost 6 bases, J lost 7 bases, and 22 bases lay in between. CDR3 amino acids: CASSSQPSGLGQPQHF. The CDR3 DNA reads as TGTGCCAGCAGCTCTCAACCTTCAGGACTAGGACAGCCCCAGCATTTT.

CDR3 sequence (DNA): TGTGCCAGCAGTTATAGCGGGAACACCGGGGAGCTGTTTTTT. It codes for CASSYSGNTGELFF. V gene TRBV6-6 combines with J gene TRBJ2-2; D is possibly TRBD2 (6 bases). In germline, CDR1 is MNHNY, CDR2 SVGAGI (reference sequence). The CDR3 loop spans 14 amino acids. The germline V and J ends were trimmed by 3 bases and 1 base, with 6 bases remaining between them.

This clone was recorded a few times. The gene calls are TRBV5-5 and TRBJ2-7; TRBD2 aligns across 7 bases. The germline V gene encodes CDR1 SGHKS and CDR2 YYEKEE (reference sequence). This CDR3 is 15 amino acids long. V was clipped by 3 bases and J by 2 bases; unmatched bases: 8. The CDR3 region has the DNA TGTGCCAGCAGCTCACCGGGACTAAGGACCTACGAGCAGTACTTC. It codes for CASSSPGLRTYEQYF.

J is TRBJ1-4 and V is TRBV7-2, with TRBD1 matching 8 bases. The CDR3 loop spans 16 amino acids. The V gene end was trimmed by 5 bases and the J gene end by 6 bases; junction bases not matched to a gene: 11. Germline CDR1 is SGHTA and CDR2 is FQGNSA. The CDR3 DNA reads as TGTGCCAGCAGCCCTAGGCGGACAGGGAGGGATGAAAAACTGTTTTTT. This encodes CASSPRRTGRDEKLFF. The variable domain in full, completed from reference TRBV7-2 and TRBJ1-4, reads GAGVSQSPSNKVTEKGKDVELRCDPISGHTALYWYRQSLGQGLEFLIYFQGNSAPDKSGLPSDRFSAERTGGSVSTLTIQRTQQEDSAVYLCASSPRRTGRDEKLFFGSGTQLSVL.

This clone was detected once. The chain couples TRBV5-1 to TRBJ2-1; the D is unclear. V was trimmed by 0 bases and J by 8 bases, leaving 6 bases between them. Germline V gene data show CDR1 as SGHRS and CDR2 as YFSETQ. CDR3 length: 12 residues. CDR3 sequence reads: CASSLDMYEQFF. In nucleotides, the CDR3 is TGCGCCAGCAGCTTGGACATGTATGAGCAGTTCTTC.

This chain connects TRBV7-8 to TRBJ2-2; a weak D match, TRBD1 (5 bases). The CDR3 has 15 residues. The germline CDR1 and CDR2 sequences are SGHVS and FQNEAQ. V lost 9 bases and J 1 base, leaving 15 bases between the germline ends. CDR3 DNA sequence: TGTGCCAGTAGGGCCGAGACAGTGAACACCGGGGAGCTGTTTTTT. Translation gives CASRAETVNTGELFF.

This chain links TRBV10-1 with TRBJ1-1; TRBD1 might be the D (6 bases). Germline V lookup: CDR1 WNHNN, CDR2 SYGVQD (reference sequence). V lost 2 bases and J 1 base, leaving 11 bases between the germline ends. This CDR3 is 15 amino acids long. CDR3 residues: CASSEAGTPNTEAFF. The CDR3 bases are TGCGCCAGCAGTGAGGCCGGGACACCGAACACTGAAGCTTTCTTT.

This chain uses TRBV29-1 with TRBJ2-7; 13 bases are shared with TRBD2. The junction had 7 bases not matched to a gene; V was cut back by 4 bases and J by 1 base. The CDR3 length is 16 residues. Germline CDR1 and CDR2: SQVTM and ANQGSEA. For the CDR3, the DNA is TGCAGCGTTGGGGGCGGACTAGCGGGAGTATCCTACGAGCAGTACTTC. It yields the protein CSVGGGLAGVSYEQYF.

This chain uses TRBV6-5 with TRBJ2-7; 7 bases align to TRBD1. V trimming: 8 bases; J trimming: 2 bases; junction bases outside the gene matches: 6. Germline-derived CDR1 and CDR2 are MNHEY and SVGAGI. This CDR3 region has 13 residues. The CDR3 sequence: CASAPGQPYEQYF. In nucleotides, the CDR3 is TGTGCCAGCGCCCCGGGACAGCCCTACGAGCAGTACTTC.

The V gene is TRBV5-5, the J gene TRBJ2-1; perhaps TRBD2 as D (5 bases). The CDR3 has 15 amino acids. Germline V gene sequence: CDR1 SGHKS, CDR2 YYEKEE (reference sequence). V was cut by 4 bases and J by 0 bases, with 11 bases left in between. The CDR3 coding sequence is TGTGCCAGCAGCCTATTAGCGAGCTCCTACAATGAGCAGTTCTTC. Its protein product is CASSLLASSYNEQFF.